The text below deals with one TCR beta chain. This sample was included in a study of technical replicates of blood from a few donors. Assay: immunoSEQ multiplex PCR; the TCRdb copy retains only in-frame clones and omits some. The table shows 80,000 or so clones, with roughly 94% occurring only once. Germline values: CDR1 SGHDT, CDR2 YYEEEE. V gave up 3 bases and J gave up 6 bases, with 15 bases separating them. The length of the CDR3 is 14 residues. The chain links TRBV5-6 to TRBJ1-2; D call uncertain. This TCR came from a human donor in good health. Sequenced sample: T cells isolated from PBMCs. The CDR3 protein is CASSSATGMHGYTF. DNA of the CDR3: TGTGCCAGCAGCTCAGCCACGGGGATGCATGGCTACACCTTC. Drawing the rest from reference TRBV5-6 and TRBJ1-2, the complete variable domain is DAGVTQSPTHLIKTRGQQVTLRCSPKSGHDTVSWYQQALGQGPQFIFQYYEEEERQRGNFPDRFSGHQFPNYSSELNVNALLLGDSALYLCASSSATGMHGYTFGSGTRLTVV.